This T cell receptor (beta chain) was identified in a study of shared T cell receptors in the human thymus. This CDR3 region has 19 residues. V was pared by 3 bases and J by 1 base, with 10 bases of the junction left unmatched. Assay: immunoSEQ multiplex PCR; the TCRdb copy retains only in-frame clones and omits some. Of about 610,000 clones listed, roughly 88% are singletons. The same data also contributed to another study, on human thymus T cells. From that second work: Corrective cardiac surgery supplied the resected thymus tissue.

The sequencing sample was made of thymocytes. This TCR came from a boy in the first two years of life with a congenital heart defect. V usage is TRBV5-3 and J usage is TRBJ2-7; the match to TRBD2 covers 16 bases. TRBV5-3 is recorded as an ORF, its role being uncertain. The CDR3 region has the DNA TGTGCCAGAAGCTCACCGGGACTAGCGGGAGGGCCCCTTTCCTACGAGCAGTACTTC. It translates to CARSSPGLAGGPLSYEQYF.